Included here is one TCR beta chain sequence, with context. Its antigen is not known. The V and J ends lost 3 bases and 3 bases, in that order; junction bases with no gene match: 4. CDR1 and CDR2 (germline): MNHEY, SVGAGI. This CDR3 spans 14 amino acids. The sequencing template was cDNA reverse transcribed from extracted RNA. Using immunoSEQ multiplex PCR, the repertoire was profiled, and TCRdb retains in-frame clones only, with some absent. The data hold about 190,000 clones, with about three fifths observed a single time. These data come from a study of CD8+ T cells in alopecia areata. Whole-study context: Severity in treated patients was scored by percentage of scalp area affected. Study conclusions and caveats: Higher clonality was seen in lesional scalp than in normal scalp, especially in alopecia totalis/universalis. Within the top 100, expanded CD8+ clones significantly decreased with tofacitinib, as did scalp clonality.

Indicated treatment: oral pan-JAK inhibitor, 5-10 mg twice daily. Collected material from alopecia areata patients comprised lesional scalp punch biopsies and peripheral blood. This receptor was obtained from a human donor with alopecia areata. Source: CD4+ T cells sorted from blood, taken at week 4, from a patient treated with tofacitinib. V usage is TRBV6-5 and J usage is TRBJ1-1; 7 nucleotides match TRBD1. In nucleotides, the CDR3 is TGTGCCAGCAGTTATGACAGGGCGGACACTGAAGCTTTCTTT. Translated: CASSYDRADTEAFF.